This entry features one T cell receptor beta chain sequence. This specimen belongs to a study of OX40 agonist ivuxolimab in advanced cancers. For the study at large: Ivuxolimab, which is an agonistic anti-OX40 (CD134) antibody, was administered to the patients.

Profiled with immunoSEQ multiplex PCR; TCRdb holds only in-frame clones, not every one. The sample includes fewer than 25,000 clones, over 80% of them seen just once. CDR1 and CDR2 (germline): SGHTA, FQGNSA. The V end lost 8 bases, the J end lost 1 base, and 7 bases lay between the germline ends. The CDR3 has 12 residues. This sample comprised CD4+ or CD8+ T cells sorted from blood, obtained in a trial of the OX40 agonist ivuxolimab. The source is an adult with an advanced solid tumor such as melanoma, head and neck, liver or kidney cancer. The chain is built from TRBV7-2 and TRBJ2-3; D unresolved. CDR3 sequence reads: CASRLGTDTQYF. The CDR3 DNA reads TGTGCCAGCCGCCTAGGCACAGATACGCAGTATTTT.